These 3 T cell receptor beta chains came from one sample sequenced in a study of blood T cells in healthy people across ages (dated by TCRdb to the mid-2010s). Library prep was done by 5' RACE. Sequencer: Illumina HiSeq 2500. A second PCR of about 7 to 12 cycles was run with a J-beta primer mix and a sample-barcoded 5' primer. TCRdb passed the public sequencing reads through fastp at Q25 and MiXCR, retaining productive beta sequences. Each entry merges the rows of one CDR3 protein and shows their most common DNA and genes. Recorded for this sample are 2 million or so distinct CDR3 sequences; around half of them occurred a single time. The ten biggest clones cover approximately 2.1% of the sample. Material: blood. The receptors come from a woman aged 40 to 55 in good health.

This clonotype has only a few counts. The V and J genes are TRBV7-2 and TRBJ2-5, with D unresolved. This CDR3 spans 14 amino acids. Deletions cut 0 bases from V and 9 bases from J, with 14 bases between. Germline assignment: CDR1 SGHTA and CDR2 FQGNSA. In DNA form, the CDR3 reads TGTGCCAGCAGCTTAGCCATAGGTCCGGCGGCCCAGTACTTC. As protein: CASSLAIGPAAQYF.

The V and J genes are TRBV6-5 and TRBJ2-5; a possible D gene is TRBD1 (5 bases). In germline, CDR1 is MNHEY, CDR2 SVGAGI. The CDR3 contains 14 residues. Between the trimmed V and J ends, which lost 2 bases and 5 bases, there was a span of 12 bases. The CDR3 DNA follows: TGTGCCAGCAGTTACGGCCCAGGGAAGGAGACCCAGTACTTC. This gives the protein CASSYGPGKETQYF.

There are many counts of this clonotype. This chain uses TRBV7-2 with TRBJ2-7; no clear D gene. Deletions cut 5 bases from V and 6 bases from J, with 17 bases between. The V gene's germline CDR1 is SGHTA and CDR2 FQGNSA. The CDR3 covers 14 residues. The CDR3 spells CASSPPTGLGEQYF. The DNA for the CDR3 is TGTGCCAGCAGCCCCCCCACGGGTTTGGGCGAGCAGTACTTC. Full variable domain (remainder filled in from reference TRBV7-2 and TRBJ2-7): GAGVSQSPSNKVTEKGKDVELRCDPISGHTALYWYRQSLGQGLEFLIYFQGNSAPDKSGLPSDRFSAERTGGSVSTLTIQRTQQEDSAVYLCASSPPTGLGEQYFGPGTRLTVT.